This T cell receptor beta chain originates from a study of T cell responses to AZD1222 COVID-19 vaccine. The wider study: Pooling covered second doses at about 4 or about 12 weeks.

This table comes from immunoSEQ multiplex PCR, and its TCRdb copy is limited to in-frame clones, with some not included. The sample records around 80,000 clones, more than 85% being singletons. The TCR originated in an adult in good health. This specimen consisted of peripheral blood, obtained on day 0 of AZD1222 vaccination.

The CDR3 bases are TGCGCCATATGGACAGCCGGTGACTACACCTTC. This gives the protein CAIWTAGDYTF. The rearrangement links TRBV10-2 to TRBJ1-2; the D gene is possibly TRBD1 (6 bases). The CDR3 is 11 residues long. Germline V gene sequence: CDR1 WSHSY, CDR2 SAAADI. Trimming removed 10 bases from V and 10 bases from J, with 16 bases in between.